These 30 T cell receptor beta chains originate from one sample sequenced in a study of Ad26.COV2.S vaccination and SARS-CoV-2 variants. Clones were sequenced by immunoSEQ multiplex PCR, and TCRdb holds only the in-frame ones, with some missing. Seen here are around 450,000 clones, approximately 88% observed once, and the top ten hold 3.6%. Stated treatment: approximately 18 received Ad26.COV2.S at low or high dose, single or two shots; 5 received placebo; per-sample allocation not given. Sampling took place 63 days after the first vaccine or placebo injection. Sequencing used peripheral blood, obtained in a trial of Ad26.COV2.S vaccine versus placebo. These receptors all stem from a person between 18 and 65 years old who received the Ad26.COV2.S COVID-19 vaccine or a placebo.

CDR3 sequence (DNA): TGCGCCAGCAGCCAAGGGGCGATTCCCAGCTCCTACAATGAGCAGTTCTTC. Protein product: CASSQGAIPSSYNEQFF. J is TRBJ2-1 and V is TRBV4-1; D not certain. This CDR3 spans 17 amino acids. V dropped 1 base and J dropped 0 bases, with 13 bases sitting between them. CDR1 MGHRA and CDR2 YSYEKL come from the germline V gene.

This clone was seen a handful of times. The chain couples TRBV28 to TRBJ1-4; D is unresolved. This CDR3 has 15 amino acids. Trimming pared 6 bases from V and 6 bases from J, leaving 17 bases between. Germline V gene lookup returns CDR1 MDHEN and CDR2 SYDVKM. The CDR3: CASSSPGRRDEKLFF. CDR3 DNA: TGTGCCAGCAGCTCCCCGGGGAGGAGGGATGAAAAACTGTTTTTT. The variable domain in full, completed from reference TRBV28 and TRBJ1-4, reads DVKVTQSSRYLVKRTGEKVFLECVQDMDHENMFWYRQDPGLGLRLIYFSYDVKMKEKGDIPEGYSVSREKKERFSLILESASTNQTSMYLCASSSPGRRDEKLFFGSGTQLSVL.

This clone was seen once. The chain is built from TRBV7-2 and TRBJ2-2; the match to TRBD1 covers 11 bases. This CDR3 spans 17 amino acids. Germline V lookup: CDR1 SGHTA, CDR2 FQGNSA. Unmatched junction bases numbered 10, after V lost 5 bases and J lost 5 bases. The CDR3 nucleotides read TGTGCCAGCAGCATCCCCCGGGACAGGGGGTTTACCGGGGAGCTGTTTTTT. Its protein product is CASSIPRDRGFTGELFF.

The gene calls are TRBV5-4 and TRBJ1-2, with D possibly matching TRBD1 (6 bases). Germline V gene sequence: CDR1 SGHNT, CDR2 YYREEE (reference sequence). Trimming took off 0 bases at V and 6 bases at J, with 21 bases between the two ends. CDR3 length equals 17 residues. For the CDR3, the DNA is TGTGCCAGCAGCTTGGCATGGTTGGGGGCGCCGAACCATGGCTACACCTTC. It codes for CASSLAWLGAPNHGYTF.

The chain joins TRBV4-2 to TRBJ2-1, with 7 positions matching TRBD1. This CDR3 is built from 17 residues. Germline trimming cut 1 base from V and 1 base from J; bases unmatched to any gene: 7. Germline V lookup: CDR1 LGHNA, CDR2 YNFKEQ. The CDR3 here is CASSQGRGPTSYNEQFF. Here the CDR3 DNA reads TGTGCCAGCAGCCAAGGAAGGGGGCCCACTTCCTACAATGAGCAGTTCTTC.

The genes are TRBV6-1 and TRBJ1-1; D call uncertain. Trimming pared 4 bases from V and 4 bases from J, leaving 4 bases between. The CDR3 extends over 11 amino acids. Germline values: CDR1 MNHNS, CDR2 SASEGT. The chain's CDR3 is CASSVSTEAFF. The CDR3 DNA reads TGTGCCAGCAGTGTTTCCACTGAAGCTTTCTTT.

The chain links TRBV28 to TRBJ2-7, with 8 bases matching TRBD1. J was trimmed by 5 bases and V by 5 bases; bases with no gene match: 11. Germline-derived CDR1 and CDR2 are MDHEN and SYDVKM. This CDR3 comprises 15 residues. The CDR3 region is CASSPRDRITDEQYF. The CDR3 DNA follows: TGTGCCAGCAGTCCCAGGGACAGGATTACGGACGAGCAGTACTTC.

The gene calls are TRBV27 and TRBJ2-3, with a tentative D call TRBD2 (5 bases). The CDR3 is 15 residues long. Trimming stripped 5 bases from V and 0 bases from J, with 12 bases between. Germline V gene data show CDR1 as MNHEY and CDR2 as SMNVEV (reference sequence). CDR3 nucleotide sequence: TGTGCCAGCAGTCCCGGAGGCGGCAGCACAGATACGCAGTATTTT. It translates to CASSPGGGSTDTQYF.

V usage is TRBV19 and J usage is TRBJ2-3; no clear D gene. Trimming cost V 2 bases and J 1 base, with 10 bases left between them. CDR3 length: 15 residues. Germline V lookup: CDR1 LNHDA, CDR2 SQIVND (reference sequence). CDR3 amino acids: CASSILAAGTDTQYF. The CDR3 DNA sequence: TGTGCCAGTAGTATATTGGCGGCGGGCACAGATACGCAGTATTTT.

CDR3 loop: CASSDSGRTDTQYF. CDR3 in DNA: TGTGCCAGCAGCGATAGCGGGCGCACAGATACGCAGTATTTT. V and J are TRBV3-1 (or the pseudogene TRBV3-2) and TRBJ2-3, with 7 bases lining up with TRBD2. Per the germline V gene, CDR1 is LGHDT and CDR2 is YNNKEL (reference sequence). CDR3 length equals 14 residues. J lost 1 base, V lost 5 bases, and 3 bases had no gene match.

J is TRBJ2-7 and V is TRBV4-1, with TRBD2 matching 8 bases. The V gene's germline CDR1 is MGHRA and CDR2 YSYEKL. This CDR3 contains 15 residues. V lost 4 bases, J lost 2 bases, and 7 bases stayed unmatched. The CDR3 reads CASSPLTGGAYEQYF. The CDR3 coding sequence is TGCGCCAGCAGCCCCCTGACCGGGGGGGCCTACGAGCAGTACTTC.

With regard to this clone: At the DNA level, this CDR3 is encoded by other sequences in the same sample as well. The rearrangement links TRBV24-1 to TRBJ2-7; D is unclear. CDR1 KGHDR and CDR2 SFDVKD come from the germline V gene. V was shortened by 2 bases and J by 2 bases, with 6 bases between the two germline ends. The CDR3 consists of 13 residues. The chain's CDR3 is CATSDSQTYEQYF. The CDR3 DNA follows: TGTGCCACCAGTGATTCGCAGACCTACGAGCAGTACTTC.

This clone was detected once. V is TRBV19 and J is TRBJ1-1; no clear D. The ends were cut back, 7 bases at V and 2 bases at J, with 8 bases in the middle. Germline CDR1 is LNHDA and CDR2 is SQIVND (reference sequence). The CDR3 is 12 residues long. CDR3 in amino acids: CASMEGNTEAFF. CDR3 nucleotides: TGTGCCAGTATGGAGGGAAACACTGAAGCTTTCTTT.

The rearrangement uses TRBV9 and TRBJ1-5; D not certain. The CDR3 runs 15 residues. Germline assignment: CDR1 SGDLS and CDR2 YYNGEE. Between the trimmed V and J ends, which lost 0 bases and 7 bases, there was a span of 14 bases. CDR3 sequence: CASSVGAGSGQPQHF. The CDR3 coding sequence is TGTGCCAGCAGCGTAGGGGCCGGTAGCGGCCAGCCCCAGCATTTT.

V is TRBV4-1 and J is TRBJ2-3; D gene uncertain. This CDR3 contains 16 residues. From germline, CDR1 is MGHRA and CDR2 YSYEKL. Deletions cut 8 bases from V and 3 bases from J, with 21 bases between. In DNA form, the CDR3 reads TGCGCCAGCCGGTTAGGGCCCCCGAGGCCTACAGATACGCAGTATTTT. It codes for CASRLGPPRPTDTQYF.

The chain uses TRBV6-2 or TRBV6-3 and TRBJ2-1; D gene uncertain. The CDR3 spans 16 residues. Germline V lookup: CDR1 MNHEY, CDR2 SVGEGT. V was cut by 2 bases and J by 9 bases, with 20 bases left in between. CDR3 region: CASSYPSRLRMAEQFF. The CDR3, as DNA: TGTGCCAGCAGTTACCCATCCCGGCTCCGTATGGCTGAGCAGTTCTTC.

The CDR3 nucleotides read TGCGCCAGCAGCCCCCTGGGACAGGGACTCACTGAAGCTTTCTTT. Amino acid sequence: CASSPLGQGLTEAFF. The chain links TRBV4-1 to TRBJ1-1; TRBD1 matches 9 bases. Looked up from germline, CDR1 is MGHRA and CDR2 is YSYEKL. Germline trimming cut 4 bases from V and 4 bases from J; bases unmatched to any gene: 7. There are 15 residues in the CDR3.

This rearrangement joins TRBV11-2 to TRBJ1-2, with D uncertain. Between the trimmed V and J ends, which lost 5 bases and 8 bases, there was a span of 12 bases. Germline CDR1 SGHAT, CDR2 FQNNGV. This CDR3 comprises 12 residues. In DNA form, the CDR3 reads TGTGCCAGCAGCCAGGAGGGAAGAGGCTACACCTTC. Residues: CASSQEGRGYTF.

The CDR3 nucleotides are TGTGCCAGCAGCCGGGACGGTTCGAACGAGCAGTACTTC. Translation gives CASSRDGSNEQYF. The chain employs TRBV7-9 and TRBJ2-7, with D perhaps TRBD1 or TRBD2 (5 bases each). CDR3 size: 13 residues. The germline CDR1 and CDR2 sequences are SEHNR and FQNEAQ (reference sequence). V lost 5 bases, J lost 5 bases, and 13 bases lay in between.

This clone was recorded a few times. V and J are TRBV6-2 or TRBV6-3 and TRBJ2-7; the match to TRBD1 covers 7 bases. V lost 2 bases and J lost 0; bases outside the gene matches: 1. The CDR3 totals 14 residues. CDR1 is MNHEY, CDR2 SVGEGT, per germline. CDR3 sequence: CASSYGTASYEQYF. CDR3 sequence (DNA): TGTGCCAGCAGTTACGGGACAGCCTCCTACGAGCAGTACTTC.

CDR3 sequence: CASSVLPLGPGQGWNGYTF. In DNA, the CDR3 is TGTGCCAGCAGCGTACTGCCCCTAGGTCCGGGACAGGGATGGAATGGCTACACCTTC. This chain links TRBV9 with TRBJ1-2, with TRBD1 identical over 9 bases. The CDR3 totals 19 residues. V trimming: 1 base; J trimming: 6 bases; junction bases outside the gene matches: 19. Germline CDR1 and CDR2: SGDLS and YYNGEE.

In this sample, this clone turned up a few times. The chain uses TRBV3-1 (or the pseudogene TRBV3-2) and TRBJ2-7, with 8 bases lining up with TRBD2. Germline V gene sequence: CDR1 LGHDT, CDR2 YNNKEL (reference sequence). The CDR3 consists of 16 residues. V lost 0 bases, J lost 4 bases, and 8 bases stayed unmatched. The CDR3 region has the DNA TGTGCCAGCAGCCAAGAAGGCGCGGGGGGCGGGTACGAGCAGTACTTC. Protein sequence: CASSQEGAGGGYEQYF.

This clone showed up just a few times. The V call is TRBV18, the J call TRBJ1-1; D perhaps matches TRBD1 (5 bases). The germline V and J ends were trimmed by 5 bases and 3 bases, with 13 bases remaining between them. Germline lookup yields CDR1 KGHSH and CDR2 LQKENI. The CDR3 contains 14 residues. The CDR3 is CASSTSWGDTEAFF. The CDR3 DNA sequence: TGTGCCAGCTCAACGTCCTGGGGGGACACTGAAGCTTTCTTT.

This sequence joins TRBV2 and TRBJ2-7; 8 bases map to TRBD1. CDR1 is SNHLY, CDR2 FYNNEI, per germline. V was clipped by 5 bases and J by 13 bases; unmatched bases: 7. There are 11 residues in the CDR3. The CDR3 DNA follows: TGTGCCAGCAGTCAGACAGGGGCCCACTACTTC. It yields the protein CASSQTGAHYF.

The V gene is TRBV24-1, the J gene TRBJ2-2; no clear D. Germline CDR1 is KGHDR and CDR2 is SFDVKD. V lost 4 bases and J 3 bases, leaving 11 bases between the germline ends. The CDR3 extends over 15 amino acids. CDR3 nucleotide sequence: TGTGCCACCAGTGACTCACGCCGGGACACCGGGGAGCTGTTTTTT. Translated: CATSDSRRDTGELFF.

The chain uses TRBV18 and TRBJ2-7; the match to TRBD1 covers 7 bases. The length of the CDR3 is 15 residues. The V and J ends lost 6 bases and 4 bases, in that order; junction bases with no gene match: 12. Germline loops: CDR1 KGHSH, CDR2 LQKENI. CDR3 nucleotide sequence: TGTGCCAGCTCGCGAGGACAGGCCAGCTTGTACGAGCAGTACTTC. It yields the protein CASSRGQASLYEQYF.

This chain joins TRBV7-8 and TRBJ2-1; a weak D match, TRBD1 (5 bases). The CDR3 contains 15 residues. Trimming took off 3 bases at V and 8 bases at J, with 17 bases between the two ends. Germline lookup yields CDR1 SGHVS and CDR2 FQNEAQ. The CDR3 sequence: CASSFRSSQGYEQFF. CDR3 in DNA: TGTGCCAGCAGCTTTCGGTCTAGTCAGGGCTATGAGCAGTTCTTC.

Here the CDR3 reads CASSQRTGDQPQHF. The DNA of the CDR3 is TGCGCCAGCAGCCAAAGGACAGGGGATCAGCCCCAGCATTTT. The chain carries TRBV4-3 and TRBJ1-5, with 9 bases aligning to TRBD1. Germline loops: CDR1 LGHNA, CDR2 YSLEER. CDR3 length equals 14 residues. Losses at the gene ends were 2 bases for V and 5 bases for J; bases not matched to a gene: 1.

The V gene is TRBV14, the J gene TRBJ1-3; weak D call: TRBD1 (6 bases). This CDR3 has 14 residues. CDR1 and CDR2 (germline): SGHDN, FVKESK. The V end lost 3 bases, the J end lost 9 bases, and 15 bases lay between the germline ends. CDR3 amino acids: CASSHGPWGATIYF. In DNA form, the CDR3 reads TGTGCCAGCAGCCACGGGCCCTGGGGGGCCACCATATATTTT.

The rearrangement joins TRBV18 to TRBJ2-3; possible D gene TRBD2, 6 bases. V was cut by 5 bases and J by 5 bases, with 20 bases left in between. The CDR3 totals 16 residues. Germline V gene data show CDR1 as KGHSH and CDR2 as LQKENI. The CDR3 loop is CASSSAGTRIGDTQYF. CDR3 bases: TGTGCCAGCTCAAGTGCGGGGACCCGCATCGGAGATACGCAGTATTTT.